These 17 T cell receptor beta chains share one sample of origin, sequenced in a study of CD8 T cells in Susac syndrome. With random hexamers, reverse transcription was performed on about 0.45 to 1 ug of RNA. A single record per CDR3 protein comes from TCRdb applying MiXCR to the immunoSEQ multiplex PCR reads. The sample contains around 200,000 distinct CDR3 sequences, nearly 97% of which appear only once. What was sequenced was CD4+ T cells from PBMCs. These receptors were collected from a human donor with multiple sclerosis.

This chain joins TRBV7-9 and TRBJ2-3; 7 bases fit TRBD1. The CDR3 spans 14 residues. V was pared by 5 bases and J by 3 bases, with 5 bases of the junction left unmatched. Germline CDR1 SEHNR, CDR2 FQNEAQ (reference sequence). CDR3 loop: CASSPGTETDTQYF. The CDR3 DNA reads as TGTGCCAGCAGCCCGGGGACAGAGACAGATACGCAGTATTTT.

DNA for the CDR3: TGCAGTGCTAGTCGGCAGGGTATCGCCTACGAGCAGTACTTC. Protein sequence: CSASRQGIAYEQYF. The J gene is TRBJ2-7, the V gene TRBV20-1; D possibly corresponds to TRBD1 (5 bases). Germline CDR1 reads DFQATT; CDR2 reads SNEGSKA (reference sequence). This CDR3 region has 14 residues. Trimming removed 3 bases from V and 2 bases from J, with 14 bases in between.

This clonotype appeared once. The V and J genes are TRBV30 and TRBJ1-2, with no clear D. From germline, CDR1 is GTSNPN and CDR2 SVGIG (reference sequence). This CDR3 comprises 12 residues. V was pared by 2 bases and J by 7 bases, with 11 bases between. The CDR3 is CAWSSAIGGYTF. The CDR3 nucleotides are TGTGCCTGGAGTTCAGCAATCGGTGGCTACACCTTC.

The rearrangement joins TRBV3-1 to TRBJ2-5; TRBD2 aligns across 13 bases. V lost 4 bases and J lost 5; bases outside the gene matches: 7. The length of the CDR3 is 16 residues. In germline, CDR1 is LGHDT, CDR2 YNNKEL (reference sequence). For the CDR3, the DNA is TGTGCCAGCAGCCTCCGACTAGCGGGGGGCCGGGAGACCCAGTACTTC. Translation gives CASSLRLAGGRETQYF.

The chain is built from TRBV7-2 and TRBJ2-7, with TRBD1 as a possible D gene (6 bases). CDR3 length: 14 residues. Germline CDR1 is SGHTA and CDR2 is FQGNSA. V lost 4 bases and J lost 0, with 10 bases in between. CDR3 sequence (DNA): TGTGCCAGCAGCTACCCGACAGGCTCCTACGAGCAGTACTTC. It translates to CASSYPTGSYEQYF. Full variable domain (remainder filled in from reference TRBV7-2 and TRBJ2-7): GAGVSQSPSNKVTEKGKDVELRCDPISGHTALYWYRQSLGQGLEFLIYFQGNSAPDKSGLPSDRFSAERTGGSVSTLTIQRTQQEDSAVYLCASSYPTGSYEQYFGPGTRLTVT.

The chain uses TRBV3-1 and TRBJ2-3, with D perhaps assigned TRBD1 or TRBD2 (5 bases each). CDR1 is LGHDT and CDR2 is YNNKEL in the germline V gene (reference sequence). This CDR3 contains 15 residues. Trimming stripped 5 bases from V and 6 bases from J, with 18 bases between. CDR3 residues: CASSFPLGASDTQYF. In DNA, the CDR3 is TGTGCCAGCAGCTTCCCTCTCGGGGCCTCGGATACGCAGTATTTT.

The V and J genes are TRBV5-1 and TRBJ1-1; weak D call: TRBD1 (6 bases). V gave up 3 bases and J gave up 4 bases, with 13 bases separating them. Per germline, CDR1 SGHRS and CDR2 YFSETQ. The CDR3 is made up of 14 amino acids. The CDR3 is CASSSPGQITEAFF. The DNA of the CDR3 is TGCGCCAGCAGCTCTCCGGGACAAATCACTGAAGCTTTCTTT.

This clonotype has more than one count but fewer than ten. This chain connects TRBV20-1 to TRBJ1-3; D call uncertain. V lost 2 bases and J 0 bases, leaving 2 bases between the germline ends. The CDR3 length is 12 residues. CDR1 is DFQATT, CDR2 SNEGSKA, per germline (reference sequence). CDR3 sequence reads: CSARTSGNTIYF. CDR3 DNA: TGCAGTGCTAGAACCTCTGGAAACACCATATATTTT.

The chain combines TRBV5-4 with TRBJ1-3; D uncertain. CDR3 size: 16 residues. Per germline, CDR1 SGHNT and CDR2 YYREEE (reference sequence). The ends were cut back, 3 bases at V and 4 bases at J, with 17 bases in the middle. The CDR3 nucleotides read TGTGCCAGCAGCTCTGGCCCCGGGGTCTCAGGAAACACCATATATTTT. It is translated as CASSSGPGVSGNTIYF.

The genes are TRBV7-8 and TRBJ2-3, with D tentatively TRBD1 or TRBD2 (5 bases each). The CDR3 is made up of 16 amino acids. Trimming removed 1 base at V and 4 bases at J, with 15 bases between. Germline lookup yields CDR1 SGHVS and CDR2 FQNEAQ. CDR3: CASSLGGVLGADTQYF. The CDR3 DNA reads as TGTGCCAGCAGCTTAGGAGGCGTCTTGGGGGCAGATACGCAGTATTTT.

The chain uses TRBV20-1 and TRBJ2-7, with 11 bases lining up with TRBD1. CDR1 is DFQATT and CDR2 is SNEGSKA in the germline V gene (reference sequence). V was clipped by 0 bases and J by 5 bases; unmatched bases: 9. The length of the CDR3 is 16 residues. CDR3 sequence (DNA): TGCAGTGCTAGAGATAGAAGGGGACAGGGGGGGCACGAGCAGTACTTC. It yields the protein CSARDRRGQGGHEQYF.

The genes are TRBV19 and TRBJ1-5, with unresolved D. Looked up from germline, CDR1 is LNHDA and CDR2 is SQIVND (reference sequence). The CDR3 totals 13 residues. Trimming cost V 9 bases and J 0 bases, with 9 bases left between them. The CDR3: CASREYSNQPQHF. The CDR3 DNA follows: TGTGCCAGCCGAGAATATAGCAATCAGCCCCAGCATTTT.

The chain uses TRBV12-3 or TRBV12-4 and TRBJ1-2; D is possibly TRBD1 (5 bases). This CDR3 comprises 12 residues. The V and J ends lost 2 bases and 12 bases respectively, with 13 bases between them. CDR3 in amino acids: CASSLRGGLNTF. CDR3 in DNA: TGTGCCAGCAGTTTAAGGGGCGGTTTAAACACCTTC.

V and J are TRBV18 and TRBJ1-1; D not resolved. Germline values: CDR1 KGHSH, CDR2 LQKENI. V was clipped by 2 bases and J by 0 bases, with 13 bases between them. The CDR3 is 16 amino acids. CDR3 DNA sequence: TGTGCCAGCTCACCAACCCTTGTGGTAGTGAACACTGAAGCTTTCTTT. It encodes CASSPTLVVVNTEAFF.

This CDR3 is CASSDRSSGANVLTF. DNA of the CDR3: TGTGCCAGCAGCGACAGGAGCTCTGGGGCCAACGTCCTGACTTTC. The chain links TRBV5-4 to TRBJ2-6; TRBD1 might be the D (6 bases). This CDR3 region has 15 residues. Between the trimmed V and J ends, which lost 4 bases and 0 bases, there was a span of 8 bases. Germline loops: CDR1 SGHNT, CDR2 YYREEE (reference sequence).

The CDR3 sequence is CAWSVANEQFF. Here the CDR3 DNA reads TGTGCCTGGAGTGTTGCGAATGAGCAGTTCTTC. This chain joins TRBV30 and TRBJ2-1; no firm D call. The length of the CDR3 is 11 residues. Between the trimmed V and J ends, which lost 0 bases and 7 bases, there was a span of 4 bases. Germline V gene data show CDR1 as GTSNPN and CDR2 as SVGIG (reference sequence).

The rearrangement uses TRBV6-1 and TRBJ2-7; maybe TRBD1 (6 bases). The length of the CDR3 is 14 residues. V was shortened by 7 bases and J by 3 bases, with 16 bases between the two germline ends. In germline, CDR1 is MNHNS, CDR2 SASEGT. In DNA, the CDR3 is TGTGCCAGCATGATAGGGGGAGACTACTACGAGCAGTACTTC. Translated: CASMIGGDYYEQYF.